Described below is a single T cell receptor beta chain sequence and its context. Antigen specificity is unknown. This record belongs to a study of cytotoxic CD8 clonotypes in ibrutinib-treated CLL. Deep sequencing aimed at 1 in 200,000 to 1 in 1 million T cells' resolution. Sequencing was performed with immunoSEQ multiplex PCR; in TCRdb, only in-frame clones are kept and a portion is missing. The table has a few hundred thousand clones, just under 80% seen once. Whole-study findings and limits: Clonotypes that were public were uncommon, and they contracted or stayed stable on treatment. Clonality increased at ibrutinib response, then returned toward baseline at progression.

This receptor was taken from a human donor with chronic lymphocytic leukemia. The material was PBMCs, obtained before ibrutinib treatment.

Written as DNA, the CDR3 is TGTGCCAGCAGTGAAGATTGGGCAAAGCTTGTGAACACTGAAGCTTTCTTT. Amino acid sequence: CASSEDWAKLVNTEAFF. The gene calls are TRBV2 and TRBJ1-1; the D is unclear. CDR1 and CDR2 from the germline V gene are SNHLY and FYNNEI. The CDR3 runs 17 residues. V lost 1 base, J lost 0 bases, and 15 bases lay in between.